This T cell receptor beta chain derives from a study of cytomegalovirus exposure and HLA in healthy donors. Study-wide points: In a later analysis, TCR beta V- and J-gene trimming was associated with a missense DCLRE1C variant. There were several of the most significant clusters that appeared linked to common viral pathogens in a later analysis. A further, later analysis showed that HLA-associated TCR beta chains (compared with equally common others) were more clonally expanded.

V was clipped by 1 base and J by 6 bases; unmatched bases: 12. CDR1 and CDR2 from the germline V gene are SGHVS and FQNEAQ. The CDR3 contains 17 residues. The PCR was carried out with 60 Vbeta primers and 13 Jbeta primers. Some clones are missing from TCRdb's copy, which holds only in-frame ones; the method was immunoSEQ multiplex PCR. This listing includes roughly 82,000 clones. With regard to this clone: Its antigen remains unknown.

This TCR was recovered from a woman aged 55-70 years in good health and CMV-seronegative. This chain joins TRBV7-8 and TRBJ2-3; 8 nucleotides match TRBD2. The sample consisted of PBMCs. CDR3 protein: CASSLVRAGGPGDTQYF. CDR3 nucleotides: TGTGCCAGCAGCTTAGTACGGGCGGGAGGCCCGGGGGATACGCAGTATTTT.